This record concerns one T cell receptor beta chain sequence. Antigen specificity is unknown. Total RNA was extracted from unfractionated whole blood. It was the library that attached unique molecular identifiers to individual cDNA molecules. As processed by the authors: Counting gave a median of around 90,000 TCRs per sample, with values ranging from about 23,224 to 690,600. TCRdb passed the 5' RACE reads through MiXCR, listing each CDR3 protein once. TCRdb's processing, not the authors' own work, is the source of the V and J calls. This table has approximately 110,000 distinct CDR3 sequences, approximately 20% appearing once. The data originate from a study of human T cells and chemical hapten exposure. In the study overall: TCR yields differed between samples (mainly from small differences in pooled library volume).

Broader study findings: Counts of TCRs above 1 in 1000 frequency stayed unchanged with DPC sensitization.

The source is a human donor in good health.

The CDR3 nucleotides read TGTGCCAGCAGCTTAGAAGATAGGGCTAGCGGGAGGGTCGGAGCCAAAAACATTCAGTACTTC. Amino acid sequence: CASSLEDRASGRVGAKNIQYF. This chain connects TRBV7-8 to TRBJ2-4, with 12 bases that match TRBD2. The germline V gene encodes CDR1 SGHVS and CDR2 FQNEAQ. The CDR3 extends over 21 amino acids. With V trimmed by 1 base and J by 0 bases, 13 bases remained unmatched.